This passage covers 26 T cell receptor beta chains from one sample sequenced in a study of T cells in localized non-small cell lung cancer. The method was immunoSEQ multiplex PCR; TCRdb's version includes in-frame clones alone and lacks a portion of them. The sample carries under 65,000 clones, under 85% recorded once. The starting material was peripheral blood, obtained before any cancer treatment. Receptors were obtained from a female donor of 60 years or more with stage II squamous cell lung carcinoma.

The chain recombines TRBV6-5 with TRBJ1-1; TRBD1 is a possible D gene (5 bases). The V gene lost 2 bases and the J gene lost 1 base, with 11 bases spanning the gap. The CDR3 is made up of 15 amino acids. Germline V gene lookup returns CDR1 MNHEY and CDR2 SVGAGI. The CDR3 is CASSYRPTGNTEAFF. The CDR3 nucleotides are TGTGCCAGCAGTTACCGCCCCACAGGGAACACTGAAGCTTTCTTT.

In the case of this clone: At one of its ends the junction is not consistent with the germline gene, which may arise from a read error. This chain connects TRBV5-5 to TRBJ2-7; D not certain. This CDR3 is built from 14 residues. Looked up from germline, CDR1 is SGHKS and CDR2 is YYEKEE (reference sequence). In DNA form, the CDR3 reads TGTGCCAGCAGCTTGAAGGACGGCTCCCACGAGCAGTACTTC. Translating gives CASSLKDGSHEQYF.

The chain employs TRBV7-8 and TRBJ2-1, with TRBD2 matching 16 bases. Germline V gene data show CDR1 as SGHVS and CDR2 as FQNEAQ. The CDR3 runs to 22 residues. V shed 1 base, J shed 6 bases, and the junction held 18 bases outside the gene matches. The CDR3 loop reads CASSLERPGTSGGARFGNEQFF. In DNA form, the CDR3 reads TGTGCCAGCAGCTTAGAGAGGCCCGGGACTAGCGGGGGGGCCAGGTTCGGCAATGAGCAGTTCTTC.

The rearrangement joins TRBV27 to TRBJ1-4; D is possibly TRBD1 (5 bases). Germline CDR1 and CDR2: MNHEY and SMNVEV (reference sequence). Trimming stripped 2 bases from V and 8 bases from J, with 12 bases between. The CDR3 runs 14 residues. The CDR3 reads CASSLQGRGEKLFF. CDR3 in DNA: TGTGCCAGCAGTTTACAGGGACGAGGCGAAAAACTGTTTTTT.

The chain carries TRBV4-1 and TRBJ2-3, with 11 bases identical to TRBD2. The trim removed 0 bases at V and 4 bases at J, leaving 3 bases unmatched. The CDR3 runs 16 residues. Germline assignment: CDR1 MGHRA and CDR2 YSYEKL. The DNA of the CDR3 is TGCGCCAGCAGCCAAGATTCGACTAGCGGGGCAGATACGCAGTATTTT. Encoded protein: CASSQDSTSGADTQYF.

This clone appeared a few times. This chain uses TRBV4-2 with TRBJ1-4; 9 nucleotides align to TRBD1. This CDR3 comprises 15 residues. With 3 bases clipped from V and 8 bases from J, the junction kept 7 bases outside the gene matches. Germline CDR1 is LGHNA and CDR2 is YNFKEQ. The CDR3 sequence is CASSQIDRGEEKLFF. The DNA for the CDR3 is TGTGCCAGCAGCCAGATTGACAGGGGGGAGGAAAAACTGTTTTTT.

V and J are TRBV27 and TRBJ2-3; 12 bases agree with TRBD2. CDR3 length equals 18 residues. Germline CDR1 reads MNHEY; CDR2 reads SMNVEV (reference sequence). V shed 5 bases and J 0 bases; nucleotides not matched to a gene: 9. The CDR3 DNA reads TGTGCCAGCAGTCCTGCTAGCGGGGGGGCACTTAGCACAGATACGCAGTATTTT. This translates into CASSPASGGALSTDTQYF.

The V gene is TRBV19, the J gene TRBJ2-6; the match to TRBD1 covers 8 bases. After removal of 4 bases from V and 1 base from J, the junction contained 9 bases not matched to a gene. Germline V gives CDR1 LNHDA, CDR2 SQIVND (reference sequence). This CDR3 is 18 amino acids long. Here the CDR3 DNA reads TGTGCCAGTAGTAACCCCCCAGGGGGCAGTTCTGGGGCCAACGTCCTGACTTTC. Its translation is CASSNPPGGSSGANVLTF.

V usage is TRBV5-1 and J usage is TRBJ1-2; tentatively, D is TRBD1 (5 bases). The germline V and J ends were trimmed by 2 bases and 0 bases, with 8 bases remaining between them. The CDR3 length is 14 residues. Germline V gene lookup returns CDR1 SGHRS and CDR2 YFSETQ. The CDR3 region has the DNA TGCGCCAGCAGCTTAACAGGTTCTAACTATGGCTACACCTTC. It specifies CASSLTGSNYGYTF.

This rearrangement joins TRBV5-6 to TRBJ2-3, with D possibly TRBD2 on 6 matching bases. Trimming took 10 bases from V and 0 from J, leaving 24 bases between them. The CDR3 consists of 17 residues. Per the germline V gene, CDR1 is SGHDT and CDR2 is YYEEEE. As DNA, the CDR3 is TGTGCCCCCACGGGGGTGGCCTTCCCTTCTAGCACAGATACGCAGTATTTT. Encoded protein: CAPTGVAFPSSTDTQYF.

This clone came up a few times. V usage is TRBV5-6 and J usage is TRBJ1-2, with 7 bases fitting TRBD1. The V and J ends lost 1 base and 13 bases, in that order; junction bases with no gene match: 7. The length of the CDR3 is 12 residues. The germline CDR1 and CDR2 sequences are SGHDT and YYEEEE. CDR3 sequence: CASSLPTGLVTF. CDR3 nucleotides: TGTGCCAGCAGCTTGCCGACAGGGCTTGTCACCTTC.

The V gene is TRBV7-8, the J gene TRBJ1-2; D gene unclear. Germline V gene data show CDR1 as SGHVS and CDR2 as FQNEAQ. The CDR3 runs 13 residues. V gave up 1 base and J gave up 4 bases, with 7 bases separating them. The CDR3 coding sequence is TGTGCCAGCAGCTTAGAGGGAGGCTATGGCTACACCTTC. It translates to CASSLEGGYGYTF.

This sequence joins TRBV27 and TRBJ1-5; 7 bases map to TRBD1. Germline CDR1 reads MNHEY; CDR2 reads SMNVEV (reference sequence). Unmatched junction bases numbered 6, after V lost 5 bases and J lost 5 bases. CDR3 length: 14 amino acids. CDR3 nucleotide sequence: TGTGCCAGCAGTCTCCGGGACAGATATCAGCCCCAGCATTTT. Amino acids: CASSLRDRYQPQHF.

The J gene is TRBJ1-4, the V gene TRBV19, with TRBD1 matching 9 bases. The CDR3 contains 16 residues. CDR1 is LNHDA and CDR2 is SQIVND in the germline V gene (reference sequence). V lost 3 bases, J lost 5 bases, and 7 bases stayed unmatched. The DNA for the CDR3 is TGTGCCAGTAGTATTACCCGGACAGGGGAGAATGAAAAACTGTTTTTT. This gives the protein CASSITRTGENEKLFF.

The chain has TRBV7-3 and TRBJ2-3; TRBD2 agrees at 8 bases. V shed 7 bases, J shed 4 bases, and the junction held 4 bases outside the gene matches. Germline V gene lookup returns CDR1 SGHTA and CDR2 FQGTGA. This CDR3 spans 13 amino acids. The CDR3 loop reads CASTGGPADTQYF. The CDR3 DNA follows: TGTGCCAGCACGGGGGGGCCGGCAGATACGCAGTATTTT.

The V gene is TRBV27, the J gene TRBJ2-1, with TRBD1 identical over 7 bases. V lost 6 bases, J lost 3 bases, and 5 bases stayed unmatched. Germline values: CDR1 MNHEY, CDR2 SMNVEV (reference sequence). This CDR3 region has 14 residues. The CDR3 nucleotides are TGTGCCAGCAGCCCTAACAGGGGCTACAATGAGCAGTTCTTC. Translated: CASSPNRGYNEQFF.

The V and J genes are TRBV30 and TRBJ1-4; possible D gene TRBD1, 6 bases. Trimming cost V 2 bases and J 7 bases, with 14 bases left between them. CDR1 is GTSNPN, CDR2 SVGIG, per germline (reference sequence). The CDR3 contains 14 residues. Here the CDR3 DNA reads TGTGCCTGGAGTTTGGGGGGCACTGGTGAAAAACTGTTTTTT. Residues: CAWSLGGTGEKLFF.

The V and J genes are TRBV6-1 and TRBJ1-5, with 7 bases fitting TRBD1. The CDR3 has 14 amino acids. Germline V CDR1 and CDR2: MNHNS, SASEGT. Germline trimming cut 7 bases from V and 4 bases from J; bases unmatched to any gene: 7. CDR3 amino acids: CASKLTGRNQPQHF. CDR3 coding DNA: TGTGCCAGCAAGTTGACAGGGAGAAATCAGCCCCAGCATTTT.

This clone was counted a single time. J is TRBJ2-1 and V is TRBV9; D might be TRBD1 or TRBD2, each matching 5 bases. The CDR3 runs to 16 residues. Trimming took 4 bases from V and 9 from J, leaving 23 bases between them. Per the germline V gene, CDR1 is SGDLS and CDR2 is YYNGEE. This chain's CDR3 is CASSLDTLGIGAEQFF. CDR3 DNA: TGTGCCAGCAGCCTTGACACACTTGGGATCGGGGCTGAGCAGTTCTTC.

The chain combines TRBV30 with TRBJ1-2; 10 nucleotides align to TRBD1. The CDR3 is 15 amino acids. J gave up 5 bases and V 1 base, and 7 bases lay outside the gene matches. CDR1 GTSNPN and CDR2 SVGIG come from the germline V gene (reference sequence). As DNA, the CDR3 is TGTGCCTGGAGTGGGGGACAGGGGCAGGGATATGGCTACACCTTC. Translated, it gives CAWSGGQGQGYGYTF.

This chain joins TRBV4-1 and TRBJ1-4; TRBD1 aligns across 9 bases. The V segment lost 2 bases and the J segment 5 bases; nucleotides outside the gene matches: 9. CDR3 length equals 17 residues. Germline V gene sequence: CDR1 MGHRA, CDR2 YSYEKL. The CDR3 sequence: CASSQQGQGEGNEKLFF. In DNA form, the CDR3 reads TGCGCCAGCAGCCAACAGGGACAGGGCGAAGGCAATGAAAAACTGTTTTTT.

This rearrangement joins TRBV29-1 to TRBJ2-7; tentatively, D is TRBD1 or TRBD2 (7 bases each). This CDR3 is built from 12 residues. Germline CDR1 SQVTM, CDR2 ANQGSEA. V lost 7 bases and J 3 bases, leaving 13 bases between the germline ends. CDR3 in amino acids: CSAQGGGYEQYF. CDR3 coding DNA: TGCAGCGCCCAGGGGGGGGGCTACGAGCAGTACTTC.

CDR3 nucleotide sequence: TGTGCCAGCAGCACACAGTCTGGGAGGTCCCGAGGAGAGACCCAGTACTTC. It codes for CASSTQSGRSRGETQYF. The V gene is TRBV7-6, the J gene TRBJ2-5; maybe TRBD2 (6 bases). The germline V and J ends were trimmed by 5 bases and 4 bases, with 23 bases remaining between them. CDR1 SGHVS and CDR2 FNYEAQ come from the germline V gene. This CDR3 is 17 amino acids long.

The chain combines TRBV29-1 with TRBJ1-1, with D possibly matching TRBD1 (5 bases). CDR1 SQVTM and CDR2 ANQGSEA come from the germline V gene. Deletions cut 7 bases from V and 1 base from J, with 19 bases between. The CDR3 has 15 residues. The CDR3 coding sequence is TGCAGCGCCGCAGGGTCATTTTTGGGGAACACTGAAGCTTTCTTT. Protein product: CSAAGSFLGNTEAFF.

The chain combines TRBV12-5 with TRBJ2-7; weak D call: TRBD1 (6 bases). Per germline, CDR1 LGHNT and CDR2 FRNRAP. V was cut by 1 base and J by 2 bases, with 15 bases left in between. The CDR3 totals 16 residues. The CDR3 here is CASGLGKQGPTYEQYF. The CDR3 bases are TGTGCTAGTGGTTTGGGAAAACAGGGCCCTACCTACGAGCAGTACTTC.

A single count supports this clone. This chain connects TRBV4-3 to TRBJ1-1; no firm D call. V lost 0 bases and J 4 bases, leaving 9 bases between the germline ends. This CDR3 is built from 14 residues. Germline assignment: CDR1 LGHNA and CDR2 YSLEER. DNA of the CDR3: TGCGCCAGCAGCCAAGATGGCAGAACCACTGAAGCTTTCTTT. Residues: CASSQDGRTTEAFF.